The 32 T cell receptor beta chains in this list originate from one sample, sequenced in a study of blood T cell repertoires in COVID-19. Sequencing used immunoSEQ multiplex PCR; TCRdb keeps in-frame clones, though not all of them. The data show about 330,000 clones, approximately 88% seen once. Sequencing was performed on peripheral blood. These TCRs come from a man aged 25 to 40 with COVID-19, enrolled during active disease.

The chain joins TRBV6-5 to TRBJ2-7; perhaps TRBD1 as D (5 bases). The CDR3 sequence is 11 residues long. CDR1 MNHEY and CDR2 SVGAGI come from the germline V gene. The ends were cut back, 8 bases at V and 1 base at J, with 6 bases in the middle. The CDR3 spells CASGQSYEQYF. DNA for the CDR3: TGTGCCAGCGGACAATCCTACGAGCAGTACTTC.

This chain connects TRBV4-1 to TRBJ1-2; 8 positions agree with TRBD1. Trimming took 0 bases from V and 8 from J; bases not matched to a gene: 14. Germline-derived CDR1 and CDR2 are MGHRA and YSYEKL. The CDR3 contains 17 residues. The CDR3 nucleotides are TGCGCCAGCAGCCAAGAAGGGGGGGGACAGGCGAAGTGGGGCTACACCTTC. Translation gives CASSQEGGGQAKWGYTF.

This chain connects TRBV28 to TRBJ1-5, with 8 bases fitting TRBD1. Unmatched junction bases numbered 5, after V lost 6 bases and J lost 1 base. Germline V gives CDR1 MDHEN, CDR2 SYDVKM. This CDR3 has 15 amino acids. CDR3 in DNA: TGTGCCAGCAGCACGCAGGGGGCGAGCAATCAGCCCCAGCATTTT. Translating it yields CASSTQGASNQPQHF.

This clone has just one count. The J gene is TRBJ2-5, the V gene TRBV6-2 or TRBV6-3; 8 nucleotides line up with TRBD2. Germline loops: CDR1 MNHEY, CDR2 SVGEGT. The V and J ends lost 6 bases and 5 bases, in that order; junction bases with no gene match: 11. The CDR3 covers 15 residues. CDR3 coding DNA: TGTGCCAGCAGCCGCATAGCGGGGCCGTGGGAGACCCAGTACTTC. Its protein is CASSRIAGPWETQYF.

The V call is TRBV4-1, the J call TRBJ1-1; 8 bases line up with TRBD1. Germline V gives CDR1 MGHRA, CDR2 YSYEKL. V was clipped by 0 bases and J by 4 bases; unmatched bases: 13. The CDR3 is made up of 18 amino acids. The CDR3 protein is CASSQDGAGQGKSTEAFF. CDR3 bases: TGCGCCAGCAGCCAAGATGGTGCAGGACAGGGTAAGTCCACTGAAGCTTTCTTT.

This chain joins TRBV7-2 and TRBJ1-2; TRBD1 is a possible D gene (6 bases). From germline, CDR1 is SGHTA and CDR2 FQGNSA. Trimming stripped 4 bases from V and 4 bases from J, with 13 bases between. The CDR3 runs to 14 residues. This CDR3 reads CASSSQRTVYGYTF. As DNA, the CDR3 is TGTGCCAGCAGCTCGCAACGGACAGTCTATGGCTACACCTTC.

This chain uses TRBV19 with TRBJ1-5; D possibly corresponds to TRBD1 (5 bases). The CDR3 runs 14 residues. Germline-derived CDR1 and CDR2 are LNHDA and SQIVND (reference sequence). Trimming pared 6 bases from V and 0 bases from J, leaving 9 bases between. CDR3 sequence: CASSQGSSNQPQHF. CDR3 DNA sequence: TGTGCCAGTAGCCAGGGCTCTAGCAATCAGCCCCAGCATTTT.

The chain is built from TRBV5-6 and TRBJ2-3; 7 bases align to TRBD2. The CDR3 is 16 amino acids. Losses at the gene ends were 3 bases for V and 2 bases for J; bases not matched to a gene: 9. Germline V gene sequence: CDR1 SGHDT, CDR2 YYEEEE. The CDR3 sequence: CASSSKGAGSTDTQYF. The CDR3 DNA sequence: TGTGCCAGCAGCTCTAAGGGAGCGGGATCCACAGATACGCAGTATTTT.

V gene TRBV18 combines with J gene TRBJ2-3; TRBD1 might be the D (6 bases). This CDR3 is built from 14 residues. Germline V gives CDR1 KGHSH, CDR2 LQKENI. Trimming left V 5 bases short and J 4 bases short, with 13 bases between. CDR3 coding DNA: TGTGCCAGCTCAACAACAGGGTTAGCAGATACGCAGTATTTT. Translation: CASSTTGLADTQYF.

The chain uses TRBV5-4 and TRBJ2-1; the match to TRBD2 covers 9 bases. CDR1 is SGHNT, CDR2 YYREEE, per germline (reference sequence). Trimming removed 3 bases from V and 3 bases from J; junction bases left unmatched: 7. The CDR3 runs to 16 residues. The CDR3 DNA sequence: TGTGCCAGCAGCTCCGCGACTAGCGGATTCTACAATGAGCAGTTCTTC. The encoded protein is CASSSATSGFYNEQFF.

This chain connects TRBV6-2 or TRBV6-3 to TRBJ2-1, with a tentative D call TRBD1 (6 bases). The CDR3 covers 12 residues. With 5 bases removed from V and 7 bases from J, the gap between germline ends came to 9 bases. Germline V gene lookup returns CDR1 MNHEY and CDR2 SVGEGT. The CDR3 sequence: CASSRQVNEQFF. The CDR3 DNA follows: TGTGCCAGCAGTCGACAGGTAAATGAGCAGTTCTTC.

The chain is built from TRBV13 and TRBJ2-5; D is possibly TRBD2 (6 bases). V lost 4 bases, J lost 1 base, and 10 bases lay in between. The germline V gene has CDR1 PRHDT and CDR2 FYEKMQ (reference sequence). This CDR3 contains 14 residues. CDR3 bases: TGTGCCAGCAGCTACGGGAGCCTCCAAGAGACCCAGTACTTC. It is translated as CASSYGSLQETQYF.

This rearrangement joins TRBV7-7 to TRBJ2-5, with 7 bases lining up with TRBD1. After removal of 4 bases from V and 4 bases from J, the junction contained 9 bases not matched to a gene. The CDR3 length is 15 residues. Germline V gene lookup returns CDR1 SSHAT and CDR2 FNYEAQ (reference sequence). In DNA, the CDR3 is TGTGCCAGCAGCTCAAACCCTACAGGGGTAGAGACCCAGTACTTC. Translated: CASSSNPTGVETQYF.

The rearrangement links TRBV7-3 to TRBJ1-1, with D maybe TRBD1 (6 bases). The V end was cut by 1 base, the J end by 0 bases, with 12 bases between. Germline CDR1 reads SGHTA; CDR2 reads FQGTGA. The CDR3 totals 16 residues. CDR3: CASSLNPPGVNTEAFF. The CDR3 bases are TGTGCCAGCAGCTTAAACCCCCCAGGGGTGAACACTGAAGCTTTCTTT.

The chain employs TRBV19 and TRBJ1-6; weak D call: TRBD1 (5 bases). Trimming shortened V by 8 bases and J by 2 bases, and 13 bases separated the two germline ends. The CDR3 runs to 15 residues. The germline V gene encodes CDR1 LNHDA and CDR2 SQIVND (reference sequence). The DNA of the CDR3 is TGTGCCAGTTCCTCAGGGACTACCTATAATTCACCCCTCCACTTT. Its protein is CASSSGTTYNSPLHF.

CDR3 DNA: TGTGCCAGCAGCGTAGATACTAGCGGCACAGATACGCAGTATTTT. It is translated as CASSVDTSGTDTQYF. V usage is TRBV9 and J usage is TRBJ2-3; 7 positions agree with TRBD2. The CDR3 consists of 15 residues. J lost 1 base, V lost 0 bases, and 2 bases had no gene match. Germline assignment: CDR1 SGDLS and CDR2 YYNGEE.

The CDR3 bases are TGTGCCAGCAGCCCCCCTCGCGGGGGGGAAGAGACCCAGTACTTC. The encoded protein is CASSPPRGGEETQYF. This chain links TRBV9 with TRBJ2-5, with 9 bases fitting TRBD2. Germline values: CDR1 SGDLS, CDR2 YYNGEE. This CDR3 comprises 15 residues. J was trimmed by 3 bases and V by 4 bases; bases with no gene match: 7. Together with reference TRBV9 and TRBJ2-5, the CDR3 gives the full variable domain: DSGVTQTPKHLITATGQRVTLRCSPRSGDLSVYWYQQSLDQGLQFLIQYYNGEERAKGNILERFSAQQFPDLHSELNLSSLELGDSALYFCASSPPRGGEETQYFGPGTRLLVL.

J is TRBJ2-2 and V is TRBV19; 8 bases match TRBD1. J gave up 4 bases and V 1 base, and 5 bases lay outside the gene matches. The CDR3 is 16 amino acids. CDR1 and CDR2 from the germline V gene are LNHDA and SQIVND (reference sequence). CDR3 DNA: TGTGCCAGTAGTATAGCGACAGGGGTGGTCACCGGGGAGCTGTTTTTT. Amino acid sequence: CASSIATGVVTGELFF.

The chain recombines TRBV7-9 with TRBJ2-7; 12 bases fit TRBD1. This CDR3 has 15 residues. The V and J ends lost 3 bases and 4 bases, in that order; junction bases with no gene match: 4. Germline V gene sequence: CDR1 SEHNR, CDR2 FQNEAQ (reference sequence). As DNA, the CDR3 is TGTGCCAGCAGCTTCCCGGGACAGGGGGCTTACGAGCAGTACTTC. Protein: CASSFPGQGAYEQYF.

This chain links TRBV5-6 with TRBJ2-3; D is perhaps TRBD2 (6 bases). The germline V and J ends were trimmed by 4 bases and 4 bases, with 16 bases remaining between them. This CDR3 region has 15 residues. From germline, CDR1 is SGHDT and CDR2 YYEEEE. The CDR3 sequence is CASSRRLEIADTQYF. Here the CDR3 DNA reads TGTGCCAGCAGCAGGAGACTAGAAATCGCAGATACGCAGTATTTT.

The gene calls are TRBV2 and TRBJ1-4; TRBD1 matches 9 bases. The CDR3 runs 14 residues. The V gene end was trimmed by 6 bases and the J gene end by 8 bases; junction bases not matched to a gene: 7. Germline CDR1 SNHLY, CDR2 FYNNEI. The CDR3 sequence: CASRLGQGREKLFF. In DNA, the CDR3 is TGTGCCAGCAGACTAGGACAGGGGCGGGAAAAACTGTTTTTT. Using reference TRBV2 and TRBJ1-4 for the parts outside the CDR3, the full variable domain is EPEVTQTPSHQVTQMGQEVILRCVPISNHLYFYWYRQILGQKVEFLVSFYNNEISEKSEIFDDQFSVERPDGSNFTLKIRSTKLEDSAMYFCASRLGQGREKLFFGSGTQLSVL.

This clone was seen a single time. The chain links TRBV18 to TRBJ2-3; D is possibly TRBD2 (5 bases). The CDR3 is 12 amino acids. Trimming left V 6 bases short and J 5 bases short, with 9 bases between. CDR1 and CDR2 (germline): KGHSH, LQKENI. The CDR3 protein is CASSPEGDTQYF. In DNA, the CDR3 is TGTGCCAGCTCCCCCGAGGGAGATACGCAGTATTTT.

This clone was seen once. This chain connects TRBV6-6 to TRBJ2-2; 8 positions agree with TRBD1. V dropped 6 bases and J dropped 2; count of bases not matched to a gene: 14. Germline V gene lookup returns CDR1 MNHNY and CDR2 SVGAGI (reference sequence). The CDR3 consists of 18 residues. This CDR3 reads CASSRPRPGQDNTGELFF. In DNA, the CDR3 is TGTGCCAGCAGCCGACCCCGACCGGGACAGGACAACACCGGGGAGCTGTTTTTT.

V and J are TRBV7-9 and TRBJ2-1; 10 positions match TRBD2. This CDR3 is 14 amino acids long. Per germline, CDR1 SEHNR and CDR2 FQNEAQ (reference sequence). Losses at the gene ends were 5 bases for V and 15 bases for J; bases not matched to a gene: 13. The CDR3 nucleotides are TGTGCCAGCAGCCCTCCGGCTAGCGGGGGCCGGCCGTTCTTC. Amino acids: CASSPPASGGRPFF.

This clone was counted a few times. V gene TRBV19 combines with J gene TRBJ1-2, with TRBD1 identical over 7 bases. This CDR3 is built from 12 residues. Germline assignment: CDR1 LNHDA and CDR2 SQIVND (reference sequence). Unmatched junction bases numbered 5, after V lost 7 bases and J lost 6 bases. For the CDR3, the DNA is TGTGCCAGTATTGAGACAGGGCATGGCTACACCTTC. Encoded protein: CASIETGHGYTF.

V is TRBV30 and J is TRBJ1-5; TRBD1 agrees at 8 bases. Germline trimming cut 1 base from V and 4 bases from J; bases unmatched to any gene: 0. There are 13 residues in the CDR3. CDR1 GTSNPN and CDR2 SVGIG come from the germline V gene (reference sequence). This chain's CDR3 is CAWSGTGNQPQHF. CDR3 bases: TGTGCCTGGAGTGGGACAGGGAATCAGCCCCAGCATTTT.

The genes are TRBV7-8 and TRBJ1-5; 8 bases are shared with TRBD1. The CDR3 runs to 14 residues. From germline, CDR1 is SGHVS and CDR2 FQNEAQ. Germline trimming cut 5 bases from V and 6 bases from J; bases unmatched to any gene: 6. CDR3 in amino acids: CASSQQGASQPQHF. CDR3 DNA sequence: TGTGCCAGCAGCCAGCAGGGGGCTAGTCAGCCCCAGCATTTT. Complete variable domain (other parts from reference TRBV7-8 and TRBJ1-5): GAGVSQSPRYKVAKRGQDVALRCDPISGHVSLFWYQQALGQGPEFLTYFQNEAQLDKSGLPSDRFFAERPEGSVSTLKIQRTQQEDSAVYLCASSQQGASQPQHFGDGTRLSIL.

This clone appeared a single time. This chain connects TRBV6-5 to TRBJ2-1; 8 bases agree with TRBD2. Trimming at V came to 2 bases and at J to 4 bases, leaving 1 base not matched to a gene. CDR3 size: 14 residues. CDR1 and CDR2 (germline): MNHEY, SVGAGI. The CDR3 is CASSYEREYNEQFF. The CDR3 DNA reads TGTGCCAGCAGTTACGAGCGGGAGTACAATGAGCAGTTCTTC.

Comments on this clone: The same CDR3 can be traced to other DNA sequences in this sample. V and J are TRBV5-1 and TRBJ1-5; 7 bases line up with TRBD1. The CDR3 consists of 14 residues. CDR1 is SGHRS, CDR2 YFSETQ, per germline. J lost 2 bases, V lost 3 bases, and 2 bases had no gene match. This CDR3 reads CASSSGQGNQPQHF. The CDR3 nucleotides are TGCGCCAGCAGCTCTGGACAGGGCAATCAGCCCCAGCATTTT. Variable domain in full (rest from reference TRBV5-1 and TRBJ1-5): KAGVTQTPRYLIKTRGQQVTLSCSPISGHRSVSWYQQTPGQGLQFLFEYFSETQRNKGNFPGRFSGRQFSNSRSEMNVSTLELGDSALYLCASSSGQGNQPQHFGDGTRLSIL.

The rearrangement joins TRBV4-2 to TRBJ2-1, with TRBD2 as a possible D gene (5 bases). The germline V gene has CDR1 LGHNA and CDR2 YNFKEQ. This CDR3 spans 14 amino acids. Trimming took 1 base from V and 4 from J, leaving 8 bases between them. The CDR3: CASSQVLAYNEQFF. The CDR3 DNA follows: TGTGCCAGCAGCCAAGTATTAGCGTACAATGAGCAGTTCTTC.

The chain couples TRBV6-5 to TRBJ1-2; 9 bases align to TRBD1. CDR1 MNHEY and CDR2 SVGAGI come from the germline V gene. The CDR3 covers 13 residues. Trimming removed 6 bases from V and 2 bases from J; junction bases left unmatched: 1. The CDR3 DNA follows: TGTGCCAGCAGACAGGGGGCGAACTATGGCTACACCTTC. This codes for CASRQGANYGYTF.

This clone was detected only once. The V gene is TRBV18, the J gene TRBJ1-1; possibly TRBD1 for D (5 bases). From germline, CDR1 is KGHSH and CDR2 LQKENI. This CDR3 contains 13 residues. V lost 8 bases to trimming and J lost 3 bases, with 13 bases between them. As DNA, the CDR3 is TGTGCCAGCACCCAGGGCCGGGACACTGAAGCTTTCTTT. Amino acids: CASTQGRDTEAFF.